These T cell receptor beta chains were read from a single sample in a study of blood T cells in healthy people across ages. A single record per CDR3 protein comes from TCRdb applying MiXCR to the 5' RACE reads. The repertoire holds 1.2 million to 1.5 million distinct CDR3 sequences, with 45% to 70% as singletons. The sequencing sample was made of blood. The receptors derive from a young man in good health. Each CDR3 is given with its conserved first and last residue. The order of the fields is J gene, clone size, CDR3 length, V gene, D gene, CDR3 protein, CDR3 DNA. The D gene is left open where the match is weak. Rows may omit the clone size; those that give it use once, few, many or a size class.

TRBJ1-1 . 17 TRBV10-3 TRBD1 CAISESRGTGGQAEAFF TGTGCCATCAGTGAGTCCCGAGGGACAGGGGGTCAGGCTGAAGCTTTCTTT
TRBJ2-7 . 14 TRBV15 . CATRTGGSYNEQYF TGTGCCACAAGAACCGGAGGGTCCTACAATGAGCAGTACTTC
TRBJ2-7 . 13 TRBV7-2 . CASSSGPLLEQYF TGTGCCAGCAGCTCGGGACCGCTCCTAGAGCAGTACTTC
TRBJ2-3 . 18 TRBV7-9 TRBD2 CASSQPPGLAGGKDTQYF TGTGCCAGCAGCCAACCCCCGGGACTAGCGGGAGGGAAGGATACGCAGTATTTT
TRBJ2-7 . 13 TRBV4-3 . CASSQGGLDEQYF TGCGCCAGCAGCCAAGGGGGATTGGACGAGCAGTACTTC
TRBJ1-1 . 14 TRBV18 TRBD1 CASSPLDRGAEAFF TGTGCCAGCTCACCACTGGACAGGGGTGCTGAAGCTTTCTTT
TRBJ2-7 . 15 TRBV4-1 TRBD1 CASSQVLQGPYEQYF TGCGCCAGCAGCCAAGTACTACAGGGGCCCTACGAGCAGTACTTC
TRBJ1-4 . 20 TRBV20-1 TRBD1 CSAWEFGTGPFSATNEKLFF TGCAGTGCTTGGGAATTTGGGACAGGACCCTTTTCTGCAACTAATGAAAAACTGTTTTTT
TRBJ2-3 . 22 TRBV12-3/TRBV12-4 TRBD2 CASSRDRVTGLAETVSTDTQYF TGTGCCAGCAGTCGGGACAGGGTTACGGGACTAGCGGAGACGGTTAGCACAGATACGCAGTATTTT
TRBJ2-7 . 12 TRBV29-1 . CSVGQGLNEQYF TGCAGCGTTGGGCAGGGGCTCAACGAGCAGTACTTC
TRBJ2-7 . 15 TRBV5-4 . CASSLDLGLSNEQYF TGTGCCAGCAGCTTGGATCTGGGACTTTCCAATGAGCAGTACTTC
TRBJ2-3 many 15 TRBV5-1 . CASSPLTDRTDTQYF TGCGCCAGCAGCCCATTGACAGACCGCACAGATACGCAGTATTTT
TRBJ2-1 . 18 TRBV7-2 . CASSQVVGPGRANNEQFF TGTGCCAGCAGCCAAGTCGTGGGACCGGGACGAGCAAACAATGAGCAGTTCTTC
TRBJ2-1 . 14 TRBV7-2 . CASSLAGGQGEQFF TGTGCCAGCAGCTTAGCGGGGGGGCAAGGGGAGCAGTTCTTC
TRBJ1-1 . 16 TRBV12-3/TRBV12-4 TRBD1 CASSFPGDRGKTEAFF TGTGCCAGCAGTTTTCCCGGCGACAGGGGGAAGACTGAAGCTTTCTTT
TRBJ1-2 . 15 TRBV12-5 . CASGSGGGRVYGYTF TGTGCTAGTGGTTCGGGAGGGGGGCGAGTCTATGGCTACACCTTC
TRBJ2-7 . 16 TRBV11-2 TRBD2 CASSFRSGGGGYEQYF TGTGCCAGCAGCTTCCGTAGCGGGGGTGGAGGCTACGAGCAGTACTTC
TRBJ1-1 . 14 TRBV7-9 . CASSLMATNTEAFF TGTGCCAGCAGCTTAATGGCCACGAACACTGAAGCTTTCTTT
TRBJ2-3 . 13 TRBV19 . CAIKQGRTDTQYF TGTGCCATCAAACAGGGGAGGACAGATACGCAGTATTTT
TRBJ2-7 . 13 TRBV7-8 . CASRGPISYEQYF TGTGCCTCCCGGGGCCCAATCTCCTACGAGCAGTACTTC
TRBJ2-7 . 15 TRBV6-2/TRBV6-3 TRBD1 CASSPIGTGDGEQYF TGTGCCAGCAGTCCAATAGGGACAGGGGACGGCGAGCAGTACTTC
TRBJ2-5 . 16 TRBV11-2 TRBD2 CASRKIAGGVEETQYF TGTGCCAGCAGGAAAATAGCGGGGGGAGTTGAAGAGACCCAGTACTTC
TRBJ2-1 . 13 TRBV10-3 . CAISEGPYNEQFF TGTGCCATCAGTGAGGGCCCCTACAATGAGCAGTTCTTC
TRBJ1-1 . 13 TRBV29-1 TRBD1 CSAAGQGAAEAFF TGCAGCGCCGCTGGACAGGGGGCCGCTGAAGCTTTCTTT
TRBJ1-4 . 15 TRBV4-1 . CASSQGGTSPEKLFF TGCGCCAGCAGCCAAGGCGGGACATCCCCGGAAAAACTGTTTTTT
TRBJ2-7 . 15 TRBV5-1 . CASSLGGDDSYEQYF TGCGCCAGCAGCTTGGGAGGGGACGACAGCTACGAGCAGTACTTC
TRBJ2-1 . 13 TRBV6-6 . CASSYMSNNEQFF TGTGCCAGCAGTTACATGTCCAACAATGAGCAGTTCTTC
TRBJ2-3 few 15 TRBV11-2 . CASSPRTVSADTQYF TGTGCCAGCAGCCCGAGGACAGTCTCTGCAGATACGCAGTATTTT
TRBJ1-1 . 12 TRBV12-3/TRBV12-4 . CASSLGQDEAFF TGTGCCAGCAGTTTAGGACAAGACGAAGCTTTCTTT
TRBJ1-2 . 14 TRBV10-3 . CAISEVRVNYGYTF TGTGCCATCAGTGAAGTCAGGGTCAACTATGGCTACACCTTC
TRBJ1-5 . 16 TRBV28 . CASSHIPGRGNQPQHF TGTGCCAGCAGTCACATCCCGGGACGTGGCAATCAGCCCCAGCATTTT
TRBJ2-5 . 17 TRBV10-2 . CASSESRDSWGQETQYF TGCGCCAGCAGTGAGTCGCGGGACAGTTGGGGTCAAGAGACCCAGTACTTC
TRBJ2-3 few 18 TRBV7-9 . CASSQNSTIATPPDTQYF TGTGCCAGCAGCCAGAATTCTACCATTGCGACCCCCCCAGATACGCAGTATTTT
TRBJ2-5 . 15 TRBV12-3/TRBV12-4 . CASSLSDSLQVSQYF TGTGCCAGCAGTTTAAGCGACAGCCTGCAGGTATCGCAGTACTTC
TRBJ2-3 . 15 TRBV6-6 . CASSYGDRRTDTQYF TGTGCCAGCAGTTACGGGGACCGTCGCACAGATACGCAGTATTTT
TRBJ2-1 . 16 TRBV4-2 TRBD2 CASSQGLLSGGNEQFF TGTGCCAGCAGCCAAGGGCTTTTGAGCGGGGGCAATGAGCAGTTCTTC
TRBJ2-2 . 12 TRBV5-1 . CASSVTSGELFF TGCGCCAGCAGCGTAACTAGCGGGGAGCTGTTTTTT
TRBJ1-2 . 14 TRBV6-5 TRBD1 CASRQGASNYGYTF TGTGCCAGCAGACAGGGGGCAAGTAACTATGGCTACACCTTC
TRBJ2-2 . 14 TRBV4-1 . CASSQDTNTGELFF TGCGCCAGCAGCCAAGACACGAACACCGGGGAGCTGTTTTTT
TRBJ2-7 few 16 TRBV28 . CASSPSKGAASYEQYF TGTGCCAGCAGCCCTAGCAAGGGAGCCGCGTCCTACGAGCAGTACTTC
TRBJ1-2 . 12 TRBV7-9 . CASSSTDVGYTF TGTGCCAGCAGCTCGACAGATGTTGGCTACACCTTC
TRBJ2-2 . 16 TRBV15 . CATSRDRVVNTGELFF TGTGCCACCAGCAGAGATCGGGTCGTGAACACCGGGGAGCTGTTTTTT
TRBJ2-7 . 16 TRBV7-9 TRBD2 CASSPRTSGSLNEQYF TGTGCCAGCAGCCCCCGGACTAGCGGGAGTTTAAACGAGCAGTACTTC
TRBJ2-7 . 14 TRBV3-1 . CASTLTTGSYEQYF TGTGCCAGCACCCTTACGACTGGCTCCTACGAGCAGTACTTC
TRBJ2-1 few 15 TRBV5-1 . CASSLGTLRSDEQFF TGCGCCAGCAGCTTGGGGACTCTCAGATCGGATGAGCAGTTCTTC
TRBJ1-2 . 14 TRBV7-6 . CASSLEPEGHGYTF TGTGCCAGCAGCTTAGAACCCGAGGGCCATGGCTACACCTTC
TRBJ2-5 once 16 TRBV6-6 . CASSYRVGGPGETQYF TGTGCCAGCAGTTATCGGGTGGGGGGGCCTGGCGAGACCCAGTACTTC
TRBJ1-1 few 13 TRBV7-9 . CASSFDSNTEAFF TGTGCCAGCAGCTTCGACTCGAACACTGAAGCTTTCTTT